Presented here are 28 T cell receptor beta chains from one specimen sequenced in a study of CD8 T cells in ankylosing spondylitis. Findings and caveats of the study: One TCR beta motif, made up of about 8 highly homologous variants, appeared characteristic of ankylosing spondylitis blood.

Their target antigens are unknown. TCRdb reprocessed the 5' RACE reads with MiXCR, giving one entry per CDR3 protein. Found here are 330,000 or so distinct CDR3 sequences, 6.5% to 10% of them singletons; the top ten hold 13% to 15%. Sequenced sample: blood, either unsorted or a sorted T cell fraction (not recorded which). Source of these receptors: a male donor with ankylosing spondylitis.

This clonotype was found a few times. V is TRBV5-1 and J is TRBJ1-4; TRBD1 agrees at 7 bases. This CDR3 comprises 13 residues. V lost 3 bases and J lost 7; bases outside the gene matches: 3. Germline CDR1 SGHRS, CDR2 YFSETQ. The CDR3: CASSYGQVEKLFF. The CDR3 DNA sequence: TGCGCCAGCAGCTACGGACAGGTTGAAAAACTGTTTTTT.

This clonotype showed up just a few times. This chain joins TRBV27 and TRBJ1-2; D perhaps matches TRBD1 (5 bases). The V and J ends lost 2 bases and 8 bases respectively, with 18 bases between them. The CDR3 spans 15 residues. The V gene's germline CDR1 is MNHEY and CDR2 SMNVEV (reference sequence). The CDR3 spells CASSLSAFWDWGYTF. CDR3 DNA sequence: TGTGCCAGCAGTTTAAGCGCCTTTTGGGACTGGGGCTACACCTTC.

A few counts support this clonotype. The J gene is TRBJ2-2, the V gene TRBV4-1; 10 bases fit TRBD1. CDR3 length equals 15 residues. Germline lookup yields CDR1 MGHRA and CDR2 YSYEKL. V lost 4 bases, J lost 4 bases, and 3 bases stayed unmatched. CDR3 residues: CASSLGQGVTGELFF. DNA of the CDR3: TGCGCCAGCAGCCTCGGACAGGGGGTCACCGGGGAGCTGTTTTTT.

J is TRBJ2-7 and V is TRBV7-9; D call uncertain. The V gene lost 4 bases and the J gene lost 0 bases, with 10 bases spanning the gap. This CDR3 comprises 14 residues. CDR1 is SEHNR and CDR2 is FQNEAQ in the germline V gene (reference sequence). CDR3 DNA: TGTGCCAGCAGCTCACCTTACGGCTCCTACGAGCAGTACTTC. This codes for CASSSPYGSYEQYF. The entire variable domain, with the rest obtained from reference TRBV7-9 and TRBJ2-7, is as follows: DTGVSQNPRHKITKRGQNVTFRCDPISEHNRLYWYRQTLGQGPEFLTYFQNEAQLEKSRLLSDRFSAERPKGSFSTLEIQRTEQGDSAMYLCASSSPYGSYEQYFGPGTRLTVT.

This clonotype was seen repeatedly, ten times or more. J is TRBJ2-4 and V is TRBV5-1; either TRBD1 or TRBD2 may supply D (6 bases each). Per germline, CDR1 SGHRS and CDR2 YFSETQ. The germline V and J ends were trimmed by 0 bases and 6 bases, with 13 bases remaining between them. This CDR3 has 15 residues. The CDR3 is CASSLDGGPGNIQYF. CDR3 nucleotides: TGCGCCAGCAGCTTGGACGGGGGCCCCGGAAACATTCAGTACTTC.

The chain carries TRBV10-3 and TRBJ2-1; D possibly corresponds to TRBD2 (5 bases). The CDR3 contains 14 residues. V lost 4 bases and J 0 bases, leaving 7 bases between the germline ends. Per germline, CDR1 ENHRY and CDR2 SYGVKD. The CDR3 region has the DNA TGTGCCATCAGTGTAGGGAGCTCCTACAATGAGCAGTTCTTC. It codes for CAISVGSSYNEQFF.

The CDR3 sequence is CASSPRGRPDTQYF. The CDR3 DNA reads TGTGCCAGCAGCCCCAGGGGGCGTCCAGATACGCAGTATTTT. The chain uses TRBV7-6 and TRBJ2-3, with 8 bases fitting TRBD1. CDR3 length equals 14 residues. J lost 4 bases, V lost 5 bases, and 5 bases had no gene match. Germline V gene lookup returns CDR1 SGHVS and CDR2 FNYEAQ.

The chain couples TRBV5-8 to TRBJ1-4, with 8 positions matching TRBD1. Trimming removed 2 bases from V and 0 bases from J; junction bases left unmatched: 6. CDR1 is SGHTS, CDR2 YDEGEE, per germline. The length of the CDR3 is 17 residues. The CDR3 spells CASSLGTGRSTNEKLFF. Here the CDR3 DNA reads TGTGCCAGCAGCTTAGGGACAGGACGGTCAACTAATGAAAAACTGTTTTTT. The whole variable domain, filled in from reference TRBV5-8 and TRBJ1-4, reads EAGVTQSPTHLIKTRGQQATLRCSPISGHTSVYWYQQALGLGLQFLLWYDEGEERNRGNFPPRFSGRQFPNYSSELNVNALELEDSALYLCASSLGTGRSTNEKLFFGSGTQLSVL.

This clonotype has just a few counts. The J gene is TRBJ2-1, the V gene TRBV4-1, with a tentative D call TRBD1 (5 bases). The germline CDR1 and CDR2 sequences are MGHRA and YSYEKL. Trimming cost V 1 base and J 3 bases, with 10 bases left between them. CDR3 length: 15 amino acids. The CDR3 sequence: CASSQGATGYNEQFF. The CDR3, as DNA: TGCGCCAGCAGCCAAGGGGCTACAGGCTACAATGAGCAGTTCTTC.

This clonotype was counted ten times or more. The chain recombines TRBV3-1 with TRBJ2-7; D is possibly TRBD1 (5 bases). V lost 0 bases to trimming and J lost 1 base, with 13 bases between them. CDR1 and CDR2 (germline): LGHDT, YNNKEL (reference sequence). This CDR3 has 16 amino acids. CDR3: CASSQDPGMVSYEQYF. CDR3 nucleotide sequence: TGTGCCAGCAGCCAAGATCCAGGGATGGTATCCTACGAGCAGTACTTC.

There are a few counts of this clonotype. The genes are TRBV5-5 and TRBJ1-4; D may be TRBD1 (5 bases). CDR3 length: 15 residues. Trimming took 4 bases from V and 7 from J, leaving 17 bases between them. Germline V lookup: CDR1 SGHKS, CDR2 YYEKEE (reference sequence). Here the CDR3 DNA reads TGTGCCAGCAGCGAAAGGACCCGGGGCTCTGAAAAACTGTTTTTT. Its translation: CASSERTRGSEKLFF.

This clonotype was seen ten or more times. In DNA form, the CDR3 reads TGTGCCAGCAGTTACGGTAGCGGGATTACCTACAATGAGCAGTTCTTC. This sequence encodes CASSYGSGITYNEQFF. J is TRBJ2-1 and V is TRBV6-5, with 8 bases identical to TRBD2. Germline V gene sequence: CDR1 MNHEY, CDR2 SVGAGI. Germline trimming cut 2 bases from V and 2 bases from J; bases unmatched to any gene: 5. The CDR3 has 16 amino acids.

V is TRBV10-3 and J is TRBJ2-7; D remains unclear. The germline V gene encodes CDR1 ENHRY and CDR2 SYGVKD. This CDR3 has 14 amino acids. V was cut by 6 bases and J by 4 bases, with 16 bases left in between. DNA of the CDR3: TGTGCCATCAGCAAAGAGGACGTTGCGTACGAGCAGTACTTC. Translation: CAISKEDVAYEQYF.

DNA of the CDR3: TGCAGTGCTAGAGCTTTGGCTAGCGGGAGGGCCATGGCGTACGAGCAGTACTTC. Its protein is CSARALASGRAMAYEQYF. The rearrangement joins TRBV20-1 to TRBJ2-7; TRBD2 matches at 12 bases. CDR3 length: 18 residues. The germline V gene has CDR1 DFQATT and CDR2 SNEGSKA (reference sequence). The ends lost 1 base at V and 4 bases at J; junction bases unmatched: 14.

This clonotype has more than one count but fewer than ten. This chain joins TRBV11-3 and TRBJ2-2, with a possible D match to TRBD1 (5 bases). V lost 2 bases, J lost 4 bases, and 11 bases lay in between. In germline, CDR1 is SGHNT, CDR2 YENEEA. This CDR3 contains 15 residues. CDR3 DNA: TGTGCCAGCAGCTTAATGGGGCCGAGCACCGGGGAGCTGTTTTTT. Amino acids: CASSLMGPSTGELFF. The full variable domain, with the rest looked up from reference TRBV11-3 and TRBJ2-2, is EAGVVQSPRYKIIEKKQPVAFWCNPISGHNTLYWYLQNLGQGPELLIRYENEEAVDDSQLPKDRFSAERLKGVDSTLKIQPAELGDSAVYLCASSLMGPSTGELFFGEGSRLTVL.

The chain joins TRBV6-6 to TRBJ2-3; 9 bases agree with TRBD2. V lost 6 bases, J lost 4 bases, and 2 bases stayed unmatched. CDR3 length: 13 amino acids. The V gene's germline CDR1 is MNHNY and CDR2 SVGAGI (reference sequence). The CDR3 spells CASRRTSADTQYF. CDR3 DNA: TGTGCCAGCAGAAGGACTAGCGCAGATACGCAGTATTTT.

The chain is built from TRBV20-1 and TRBJ2-4, with 9 bases lining up with TRBD1. This CDR3 is built from 14 residues. V gave up 4 bases and J gave up 8 bases; unmatched junction bases: 9. Germline CDR1 and CDR2: DFQATT and SNEGSKA (reference sequence). The CDR3 here is CSATTGGRGDIQYF. Written as DNA, the CDR3 is TGCAGTGCTACGACAGGGGGAAGAGGGGACATTCAGTACTTC.

This clonotype was seen a handful of times. This sequence joins TRBV5-1 and TRBJ1-1, with 7 bases aligning to TRBD1. J was trimmed by 0 bases and V by 0 bases; bases with no gene match: 5. The germline CDR1 and CDR2 sequences are SGHRS and YFSETQ. The CDR3 sequence is 16 residues long. The CDR3 nucleotides are TGCGCCAGCAGCTTGGGACAGGGTCGAGTGAACACTGAAGCTTTCTTT. As protein: CASSLGQGRVNTEAFF. Drawing the rest from reference TRBV5-1 and TRBJ1-1, the complete variable domain is KAGVTQTPRYLIKTRGQQVTLSCSPISGHRSVSWYQQTPGQGLQFLFEYFSETQRNKGNFPGRFSGRQFSNSRSEMNVSTLELGDSALYLCASSLGQGRVNTEAFFGQGTRLTVV.

The chain has TRBV12-3 or TRBV12-4 and TRBJ2-1, with a weak D call TRBD2 (5 bases). The CDR3 has 16 amino acids. Trimming took off 2 bases at V and 0 bases at J, with 11 bases between the two ends. In nucleotides, the CDR3 is TGTGCCAGCAGTTTAAAAGGGAGAAGCTCCTACAATGAGCAGTTCTTC. Its protein product is CASSLKGRSSYNEQFF.

The CDR3 sequence: CSAQGLAEYNEQFF. The CDR3 DNA reads as TGCAGTGCTCAGGGACTAGCGGAATACAATGAGCAGTTCTTC. This rearrangement joins TRBV20-1 to TRBJ2-1; 11 nucleotides match TRBD2. Germline CDR1 is DFQATT and CDR2 is SNEGSKA (reference sequence). Trimming took 5 bases from V and 4 from J; bases not matched to a gene: 4. This CDR3 is built from 14 residues.

CDR3 loop: CASSNSGRAEFEQFF. In DNA form, the CDR3 reads TGTGCCAGCAGCAATAGCGGGAGGGCCGAGTTTGAGCAGTTCTTC. This chain connects TRBV7-3 to TRBJ2-1; 11 bases align to TRBD2. V lost 5 bases and J lost 9; bases outside the gene matches: 9. Germline assignment: CDR1 SGHTA and CDR2 FQGTGA. The CDR3 has 15 amino acids.

This clonotype was observed a handful of times. The chain links TRBV6-1 to TRBJ1-1; tentatively, D is TRBD1 (6 bases). V lost 3 bases to trimming and J lost 4 bases, with 15 bases between them. CDR1 is MNHNS, CDR2 SASEGT, per germline. CDR3 length: 15 residues. The CDR3 nucleotides read TGTGCCAGCAGTGAGTACAGACAGGCGAGCACTGAAGCTTTCTTT. Its translation is CASSEYRQASTEAFF.

The chain carries TRBV5-5 and TRBJ1-1, with D maybe TRBD1 (5 bases). CDR1 is SGHKS and CDR2 is YYEKEE in the germline V gene (reference sequence). The CDR3 runs 14 residues. Trimming cost V 0 bases and J 4 bases, with 10 bases left between them. The CDR3 DNA reads TGTGCCAGCAGCTTGGGACCAGGGTTCACTGAAGCTTTCTTT. This encodes CASSLGPGFTEAFF.

The table lists this clonotype with a count of one. This chain joins TRBV20-1 and TRBJ2-1; 7 bases are a match to TRBD2. The CDR3 is made up of 17 amino acids. CDR1 and CDR2 (germline): DFQATT, SNEGSKA (reference sequence). Losses at the gene ends were 7 bases for V and 4 bases for J; bases not matched to a gene: 19. The CDR3 here is CSVTPPVTSRLYNEQFF. The CDR3 nucleotides read TGCAGTGTTACCCCCCCGGTGACTAGCAGACTATACAATGAGCAGTTCTTC.

This clonotype occurred many times. The chain is built from TRBV20-1 and TRBJ2-3; 7 bases map to TRBD1. V lost 0 bases, J lost 4 bases, and 10 bases stayed unmatched. CDR3 size: 16 residues. CDR1 and CDR2 from the germline V gene are DFQATT and SNEGSKA (reference sequence). The CDR3 DNA reads as TGCAGTGCTAGAGATCCGAGACCAGGGGGTGCAGATACGCAGTATTTT. It yields the protein CSARDPRPGGADTQYF.

This rearrangement joins TRBV5-1 to TRBJ1-4; 10 nucleotides match TRBD1. CDR3 length: 19 amino acids. Germline CDR1 reads SGHRS; CDR2 reads YFSETQ. Trimming at V came to 4 bases and at J to 0 bases, leaving 12 bases not matched to a gene. CDR3 residues: CASSQRDRGSGATNEKLFF. CDR3 bases: TGCGCCAGCAGCCAACGGGACAGGGGAAGTGGGGCAACTAATGAAAAACTGTTTTTT. Full variable domain (rest looked up from reference TRBV5-1 and TRBJ1-4): KAGVTQTPRYLIKTRGQQVTLSCSPISGHRSVSWYQQTPGQGLQFLFEYFSETQRNKGNFPGRFSGRQFSNSRSEMNVSTLELGDSALYLCASSQRDRGSGATNEKLFFGSGTQLSVL.

This chain uses TRBV29-1 with TRBJ2-7; TRBD1 agrees at 7 bases. The V gene's germline CDR1 is SQVTM and CDR2 ANQGSEA. CDR3 length equals 12 residues. The V and J ends lost 8 bases and 5 bases, in that order; junction bases with no gene match: 9. In DNA form, the CDR3 reads TGCAGCACCCGGGACAGAGGCGACGAGCAGTACTTC. This gives the protein CSTRDRGDEQYF.

The chain is built from TRBV11-2 and TRBJ1-2, with D unresolved. Germline CDR1 is SGHAT and CDR2 is FQNNGV. This CDR3 is built from 13 residues. The V gene lost 5 bases and the J gene lost 6 bases, with 13 bases spanning the gap. The CDR3 here is CASSAGEVNGYTF. The DNA for the CDR3 is TGTGCCAGCAGCGCCGGTGAGGTGAATGGCTACACCTTC. The whole variable domain, filled in from reference TRBV11-2 and TRBJ1-2, reads EAGVAQSPRYKIIEKRQSVAFWCNPISGHATLYWYQQILGQGPKLLIQFQNNGVVDDSQLPKDRFSAERLKGVDSTLKIQPAKLEDSAVYLCASSAGEVNGYTFGSGTRLTVV.